This T cell receptor (beta chain) was sequenced in a study of cytomegalovirus exposure and HLA in healthy donors. Study-level findings and limits: Analyzed later, association rates of TCRs varied across HLA loci, with DRB1 most and HLA-C fewest.

The PCR made use of 60 Vbeta and 13 Jbeta primers. Data came from immunoSEQ multiplex PCR; TCRdb stores just in-frame clones and leaves some out. The sample lists under 150,000 clones; more than 80% were seen once. Concerning this clone itself: Its antigen remains unidentified. The sample holds other DNA sequences that translate to the same CDR3.

V was clipped by 3 bases and J by 5 bases, with 10 bases between them. The CDR3 consists of 12 residues. Germline V CDR1 and CDR2: SQVTM, ANQGSEA. V gene TRBV29-1 combines with J gene TRBJ1-1; D is possibly TRBD1 (6 bases). The TCR was taken from a woman in her twenties or thirties in good health and CMV-seropositive. The sequenced sample consisted of PBMCs. The CDR3 here is CSVDRGGTEAFF. The CDR3, as DNA: TGCAGCGTTGACAGGGGAGGGACTGAAGCTTTCTTT.